The 14 T cell receptor beta chains below were found in one sample sequenced in a study of blood T cell repertoires in COVID-19. The table came from immunoSEQ multiplex PCR; TCRdb's copy has only in-frame clones and leaves some out. The table lists about 160,000 clones, roughly nine tenths of them singletons, with roughly 0.56% in the top ten. Sequencing was performed on peripheral blood. All receptors derive from a man over 45 with acute or convalescent COVID-19.

This chain links TRBV5-4 with TRBJ2-3, with 8 positions matching TRBD2. After removal of 1 base from V and 8 bases from J, the junction contained 9 bases not matched to a gene. The CDR3 extends over 15 amino acids. CDR1 SGHNT and CDR2 YYREEE come from the germline V gene (reference sequence). The CDR3 DNA reads TGTGCCAGCAGCTTGCTCGACGGGGGGGCTGGTACGCAGTATTTT. Residues: CASSLLDGGAGTQYF.

The V gene is TRBV5-6, the J gene TRBJ1-6; tentative D call: TRBD1 (6 bases). Germline V gene data show CDR1 as SGHDT and CDR2 as YYEEEE. Trimming left V 1 base short and J 6 bases short, with 14 bases between. There are 16 residues in the CDR3. In DNA form, the CDR3 reads TGTGCCAGCAGCTTGATTGGGGGCGCCGGTAATTCACCCCTCCACTTT. Translation gives CASSLIGGAGNSPLHF.

V usage is TRBV5-1 and J usage is TRBJ1-1; TRBD1 matches at 10 bases. The germline gives CDR1 SGHRS, CDR2 YFSETQ. The CDR3 has 15 residues. V was pared by 4 bases and J by 2 bases, with 5 bases of the junction left unmatched. CDR3 region: CASSARQGANTEAFF. DNA of the CDR3: TGCGCCAGCAGCGCGAGACAGGGGGCCAACACTGAAGCTTTCTTT.

V usage is TRBV7-2 and J usage is TRBJ2-5, with D uncertain. Trimming removed 3 bases at V and 4 bases at J, with 15 bases between. The germline V gene has CDR1 SGHTA and CDR2 FQGNSA. CDR3 length equals 15 residues. CDR3 bases: TGTGCCAGCAGCTTTAATCCTTCCAGCGCAGAGACCCAGTACTTC. Translating it yields CASSFNPSSAETQYF.

CDR3: CASSLAGYTGELFF. CDR3 bases: TGTGCCAGCAGCTTAGCAGGTTACACCGGGGAGCTGTTTTTT. The rearrangement joins TRBV11-2 to TRBJ2-2, with D unclear. Germline loops: CDR1 SGHAT, CDR2 FQNNGV. With 1 base removed from V and 3 bases from J, the gap between germline ends came to 6 bases. The CDR3 sequence is 14 residues long.

The rearrangement links TRBV27 to TRBJ1-4, with D perhaps TRBD1 (5 bases). Germline CDR1 reads MNHEY; CDR2 reads SMNVEV (reference sequence). The V end was cut by 2 bases, the J end by 5 bases, with 12 bases between. CDR3 length equals 15 residues. The CDR3 loop reads CASSLLGPGNEKLFF. The CDR3 DNA reads as TGTGCCAGCAGTTTACTCGGCCCAGGGAATGAAAAACTGTTTTTT.

The chain carries TRBV7-3 and TRBJ2-3; 7 bases fit TRBD2. Trimming cost V 2 bases and J 9 bases; bases outside gene matches: 8. CDR1 is SGHTA and CDR2 is FQGTGA in the germline V gene. The CDR3 has 14 residues. CDR3 coding DNA: TGTGCCAGCAGCTTAGAGGTTGGGGGGGTGACGCAGTATTTT. This translates into CASSLEVGGVTQYF.

In this sample, this clone turned up once. The chain combines TRBV9 with TRBJ2-3; weak D call: TRBD1 (6 bases). The CDR3 contains 16 residues. The germline V and J ends were trimmed by 3 bases and 5 bases, with 19 bases remaining between them. From germline, CDR1 is SGDLS and CDR2 YYNGEE. The CDR3 bases are TGTGCCAGCAGCGACTCTACAGGGTCGATACAAGATACGCAGTATTTT. It yields the protein CASSDSTGSIQDTQYF.

The CDR3 DNA sequence: TGCGCCAGCAGCTTGTTGGAGGGACGAGGGTATGGCTACACCTTC. Protein product: CASSLLEGRGYGYTF. The V call is TRBV5-1, the J call TRBJ1-2; the D gene is possibly TRBD1 (5 bases). This CDR3 comprises 15 residues. Looked up from germline, CDR1 is SGHRS and CDR2 is YFSETQ. Trimming took 1 base from V and 5 from J, leaving 15 bases between them.

The chain has TRBV19 and TRBJ1-5; D unresolved. V was trimmed by 1 base and J by 5 bases, leaving 12 bases between them. This CDR3 has 15 amino acids. Per germline, CDR1 LNHDA and CDR2 SQIVND (reference sequence). Here the CDR3 DNA reads TGTGCCAGTAGTATAGTCTTCTCGTATCATCAGCCCCAGCATTTT. It yields the protein CASSIVFSYHQPQHF. Full variable domain (missing parts from reference TRBV19 and TRBJ1-5): DGGITQSPKYLFRKEGQNVTLSCEQNLNHDAMYWYRQDPGQGLRLIYYSQIVNDFQKGDIAEGYSVSREKKESFPLTVTSAQKNPTAFYLCASSIVFSYHQPQHFGDGTRLSIL.

The chain links TRBV7-2 to TRBJ1-5, with D tentatively TRBD1 (5 bases). The germline V and J ends were trimmed by 3 bases and 5 bases, with 11 bases remaining between them. CDR3 size: 14 residues. Germline V gene data show CDR1 as SGHTA and CDR2 as FQGNSA. CDR3 sequence reads: CASSFWGRDQPQHF. CDR3 in DNA: TGTGCCAGCAGCTTTTGGGGGAGGGATCAGCCCCAGCATTTT.

The chain has TRBV5-1 and TRBJ2-1, with 10 positions matching TRBD2. With V trimmed by 6 bases and J by 7 bases, 13 bases remained unmatched. Germline V lookup: CDR1 SGHRS, CDR2 YFSETQ. This CDR3 contains 16 residues. CDR3 bases: TGCGCCAGCACCAGGGAAGCGGGAGGGCCTCGGAATGAGCAGTTCTTC. Translating it yields CASTREAGGPRNEQFF.

This rearrangement joins TRBV7-9 to TRBJ2-2, with TRBD1 matching over 8 bases. CDR1 and CDR2 (germline): SEHNR, FQNEAQ (reference sequence). Trimming took 6 bases from V and 6 from J; bases not matched to a gene: 12. The CDR3 totals 16 residues. This CDR3 is CASRRTGRQGPGELFF. The CDR3 bases are TGTGCCAGCAGAAGGACAGGGAGACAGGGACCCGGGGAGCTGTTTTTT.

The sample holds a few counts of this clone. The chain is built from TRBV6-1 and TRBJ1-6, with 8 nucleotides matching TRBD1. CDR1 and CDR2 (germline): MNHNS, SASEGT. Losses at the gene ends were 2 bases for V and 6 bases for J; bases not matched to a gene: 3. CDR3 size: 15 residues. The CDR3 DNA is TGTGCCAGCAGTGAAATTGGACAGGGTAATTCACCCCTCCACTTT. This encodes CASSEIGQGNSPLHF.